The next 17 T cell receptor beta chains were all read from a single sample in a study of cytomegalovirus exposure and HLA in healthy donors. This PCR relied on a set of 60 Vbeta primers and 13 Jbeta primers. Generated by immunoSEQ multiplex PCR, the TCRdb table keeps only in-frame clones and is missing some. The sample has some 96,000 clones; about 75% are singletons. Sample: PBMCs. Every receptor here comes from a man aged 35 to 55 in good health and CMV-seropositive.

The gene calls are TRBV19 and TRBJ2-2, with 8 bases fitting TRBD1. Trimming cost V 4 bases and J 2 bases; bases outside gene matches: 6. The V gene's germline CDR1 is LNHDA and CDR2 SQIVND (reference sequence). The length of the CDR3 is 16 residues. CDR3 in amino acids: CASSRRQGQNTGELFF. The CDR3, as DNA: TGTGCCAGTAGTAGGAGACAGGGGCAAAACACCGGGGAGCTGTTTTTT. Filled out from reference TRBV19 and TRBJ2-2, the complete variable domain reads DGGITQSPKYLFRKEGQNVTLSCEQNLNHDAMYWYRQDPGQGLRLIYYSQIVNDFQKGDIAEGYSVSREKKESFPLTVTSAQKNPTAFYLCASSRRQGQNTGELFFGEGSRLTVL.

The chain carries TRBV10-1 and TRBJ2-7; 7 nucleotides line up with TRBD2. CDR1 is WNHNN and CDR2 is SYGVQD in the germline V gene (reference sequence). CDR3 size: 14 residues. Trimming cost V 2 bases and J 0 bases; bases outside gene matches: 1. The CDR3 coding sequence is TGCGCCAGCAGTGAGCGGGAGGTCTCCTACGAGCAGTACTTC. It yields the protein CASSEREVSYEQYF.

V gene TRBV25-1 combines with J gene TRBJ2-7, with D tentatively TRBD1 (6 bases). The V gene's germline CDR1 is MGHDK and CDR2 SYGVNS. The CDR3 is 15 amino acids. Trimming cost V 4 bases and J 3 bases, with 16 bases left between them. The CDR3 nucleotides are TGTGCCAGCAGTGCCCCTTGGCCCAGGGGCTACGAGCAGTACTTC. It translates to CASSAPWPRGYEQYF.

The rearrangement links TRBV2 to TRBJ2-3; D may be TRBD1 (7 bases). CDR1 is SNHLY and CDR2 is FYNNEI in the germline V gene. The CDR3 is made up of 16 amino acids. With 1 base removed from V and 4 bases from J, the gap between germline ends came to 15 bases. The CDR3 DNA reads TGTGCCAGCAGTGAAGGTTTAGGGGGCGGGGCAGATACGCAGTATTTT. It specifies CASSEGLGGGADTQYF.

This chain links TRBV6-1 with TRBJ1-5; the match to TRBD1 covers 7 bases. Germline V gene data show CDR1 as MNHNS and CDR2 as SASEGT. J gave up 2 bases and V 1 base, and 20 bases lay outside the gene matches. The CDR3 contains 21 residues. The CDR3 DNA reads TGTGCCAGCAGTGAAGTCCCTCCTTTTCACAGGGGCGGAGGGGGCAATCAGCCCCAGCATTTT. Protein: CASSEVPPFHRGGGGNQPQHF.

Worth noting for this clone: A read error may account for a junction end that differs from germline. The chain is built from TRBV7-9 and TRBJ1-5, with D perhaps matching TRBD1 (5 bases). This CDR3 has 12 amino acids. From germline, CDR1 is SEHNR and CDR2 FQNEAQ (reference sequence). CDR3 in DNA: TGTTCCAGCCAGGGCAGAGATCAGCCCCAGCATTTT. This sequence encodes CSSQGRDQPQHF.

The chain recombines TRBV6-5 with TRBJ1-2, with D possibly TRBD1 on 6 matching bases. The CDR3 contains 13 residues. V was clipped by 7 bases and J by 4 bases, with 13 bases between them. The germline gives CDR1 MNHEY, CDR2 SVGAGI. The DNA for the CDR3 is TGTGCCAGCAACAGTGGGGGGGCCTATGGCTACACCTTC. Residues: CASNSGGAYGYTF.

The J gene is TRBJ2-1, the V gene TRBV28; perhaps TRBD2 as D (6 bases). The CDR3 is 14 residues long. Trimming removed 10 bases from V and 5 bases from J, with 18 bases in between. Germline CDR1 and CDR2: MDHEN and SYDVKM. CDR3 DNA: TGTGCCACTAAAACCACGGGAGACCACAATGAGCAGTTCTTC. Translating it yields CATKTTGDHNEQFF.

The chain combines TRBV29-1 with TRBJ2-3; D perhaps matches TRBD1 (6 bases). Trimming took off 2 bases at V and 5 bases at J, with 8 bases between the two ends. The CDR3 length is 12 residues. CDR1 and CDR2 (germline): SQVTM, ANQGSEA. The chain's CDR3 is CSVELGGDTQYF. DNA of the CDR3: TGCAGCGTTGAACTAGGGGGAGATACGCAGTATTTT.

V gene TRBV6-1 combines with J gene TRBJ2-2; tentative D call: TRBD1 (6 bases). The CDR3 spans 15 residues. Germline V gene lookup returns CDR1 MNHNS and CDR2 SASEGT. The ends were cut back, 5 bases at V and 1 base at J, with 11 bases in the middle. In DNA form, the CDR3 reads TGTGCCAGCAGTACCACAGGGAGGAACACCGGGGAGCTGTTTTTT. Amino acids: CASSTTGRNTGELFF.

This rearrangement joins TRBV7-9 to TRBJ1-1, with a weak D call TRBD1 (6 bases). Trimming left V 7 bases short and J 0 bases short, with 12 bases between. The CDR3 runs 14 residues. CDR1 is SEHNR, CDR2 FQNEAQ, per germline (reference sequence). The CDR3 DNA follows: TGTGCCAGCACCCTACAGGGAATGAACACTGAAGCTTTCTTT. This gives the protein CASTLQGMNTEAFF. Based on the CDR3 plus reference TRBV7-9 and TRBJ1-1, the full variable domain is DTGVSQNPRHKITKRGQNVTFRCDPISEHNRLYWYRQTLGQGPEFLTYFQNEAQLEKSRLLSDRFSAERPKGSFSTLEIQRTEQGDSAMYLCASTLQGMNTEAFFGQGTRLTVV.

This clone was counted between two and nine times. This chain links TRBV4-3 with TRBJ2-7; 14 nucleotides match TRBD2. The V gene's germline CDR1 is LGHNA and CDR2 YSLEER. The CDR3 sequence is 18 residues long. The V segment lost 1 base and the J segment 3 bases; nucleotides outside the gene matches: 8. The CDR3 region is CASSQGLAGGDQLYEQYF. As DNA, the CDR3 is TGCGCCAGCAGCCAAGGACTAGCGGGAGGGGATCAACTCTACGAGCAGTACTTC.

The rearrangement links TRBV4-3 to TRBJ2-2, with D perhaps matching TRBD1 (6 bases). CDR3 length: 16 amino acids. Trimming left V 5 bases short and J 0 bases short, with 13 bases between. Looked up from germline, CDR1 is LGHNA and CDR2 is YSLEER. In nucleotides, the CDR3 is TGCGCCAGCAGCAAACTAACAGGGCCGAACACCGGGGAGCTGTTTTTT. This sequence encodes CASSKLTGPNTGELFF.

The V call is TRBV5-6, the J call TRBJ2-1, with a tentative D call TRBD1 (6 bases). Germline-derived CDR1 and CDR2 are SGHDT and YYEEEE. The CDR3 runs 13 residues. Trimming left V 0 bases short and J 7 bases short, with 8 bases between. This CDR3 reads CASSLAGTNEQFF. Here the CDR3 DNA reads TGTGCCAGCAGCTTGGCCGGGACAAATGAGCAGTTCTTC.

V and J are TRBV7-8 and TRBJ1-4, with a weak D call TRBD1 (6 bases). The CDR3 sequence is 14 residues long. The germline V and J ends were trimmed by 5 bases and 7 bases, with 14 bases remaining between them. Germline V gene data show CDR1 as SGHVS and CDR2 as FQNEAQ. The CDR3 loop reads CASSPGHSSEKLFF. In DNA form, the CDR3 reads TGTGCCAGCAGCCCGGGACACAGTAGTGAAAAACTGTTTTTT. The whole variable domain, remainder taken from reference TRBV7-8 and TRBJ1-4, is GAGVSQSPRYKVAKRGQDVALRCDPISGHVSLFWYQQALGQGPEFLTYFQNEAQLDKSGLPSDRFFAERPEGSVSTLKIQRTQQEDSAVYLCASSPGHSSEKLFFGSGTQLSVL.

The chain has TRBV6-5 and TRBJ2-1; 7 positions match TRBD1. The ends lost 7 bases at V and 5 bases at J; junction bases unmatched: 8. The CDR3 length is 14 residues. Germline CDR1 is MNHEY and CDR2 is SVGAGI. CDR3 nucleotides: TGTGCCAGCACTTTCGCACAGGGGAACAATGAGCAGTTCTTC. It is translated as CASTFAQGNNEQFF.

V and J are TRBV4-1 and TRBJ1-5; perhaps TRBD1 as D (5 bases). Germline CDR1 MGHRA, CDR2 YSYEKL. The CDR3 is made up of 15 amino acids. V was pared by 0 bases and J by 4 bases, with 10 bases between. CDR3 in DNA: TGCGCCAGCAGCCAAGATCGGGGGTCGAATCAGCCCCAGCATTTT. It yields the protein CASSQDRGSNQPQHF.